This T cell receptor beta chain was sequenced in a study of spatial heterogeneity in lung cancer. Study in general: Fewer alpha-chain than beta-chain sequences were consistently detected. Matched bulk RNA-seq yielded a T cell module score, and TCR transcript counts in tumor regions correlated strongly with that score. The study, taken as a whole, reports: Tracking of tumor mutation counts was seen in expanded intratumoral alpha and beta TCR counts.

This clonotype has a count of ten or more. The antigen remains unidentified. The V end was cut by 4 bases, the J end by 0 bases, with 8 bases between. CDR1 SGHNT and CDR2 YYREEE come from the germline V gene (reference sequence). The CDR3 is 15 residues long. Time point: sample taken at primary tumor resection. The cohort: under 80 early-stage, untreated non-small cell lung cancer patients. Unsorted tumor, nontumor lung tissue or cryopreserved PBMC supplied the whole RNA. TCRdb reprocessed the 5' RACE reads via MiXCR and lists one record per CDR3 protein. In the table there are about 5,700 distinct CDR3 sequences, under 30% of which are singletons.

The source is a male donor with early-stage non-small cell lung cancer. Source: lung tumor tissue, taken at surgery. This sequence joins TRBV5-4 and TRBJ2-6; D remains unclear. The CDR3, as DNA: TGTGCCAGCAGCCGCGCCCTCTCTGGGGCCAACGTCCTGACTTTC. Translating it yields CASSRALSGANVLTF.